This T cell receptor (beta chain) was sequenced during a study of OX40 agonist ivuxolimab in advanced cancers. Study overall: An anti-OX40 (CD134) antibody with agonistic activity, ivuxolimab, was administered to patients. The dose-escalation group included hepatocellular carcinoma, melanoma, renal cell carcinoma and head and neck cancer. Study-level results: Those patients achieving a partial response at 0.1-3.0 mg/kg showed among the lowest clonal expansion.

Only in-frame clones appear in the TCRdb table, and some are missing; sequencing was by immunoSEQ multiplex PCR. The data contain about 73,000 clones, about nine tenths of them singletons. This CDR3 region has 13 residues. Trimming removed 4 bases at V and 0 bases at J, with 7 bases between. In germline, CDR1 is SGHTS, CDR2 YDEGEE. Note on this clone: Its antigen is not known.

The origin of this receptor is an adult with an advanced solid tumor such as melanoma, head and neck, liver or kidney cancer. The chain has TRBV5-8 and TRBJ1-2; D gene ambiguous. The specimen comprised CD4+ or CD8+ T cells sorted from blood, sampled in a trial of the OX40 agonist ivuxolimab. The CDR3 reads CASSPTPNYGYTF. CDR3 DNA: TGTGCCAGCAGCCCTACACCTAACTATGGCTACACCTTC.